This entry features one T cell receptor (beta chain) sequence. The data are from a study of technical replicates of blood from a few donors. Sequencing used immunoSEQ multiplex PCR; TCRdb keeps in-frame clones, though not all of them. The sample records about 93,000 clones, around 96% being singletons. The CDR3 is 16 residues long. V lost 6 bases to trimming and J lost 5 bases; unmatched junction nucleotides: 15. Germline CDR1 and CDR2: MNHNY and SVGAGI (reference sequence). This receptor was obtained from a human donor in good health. The chain has TRBV6-6 and TRBJ1-1, with 7 bases lining up with TRBD1. Sequenced material: T cells isolated from PBMCs. CDR3 protein: CASSPRRQGSWTEAFF. The CDR3 DNA sequence: TGTGCCAGCAGCCCCCGCAGACAGGGAAGTTGGACTGAAGCTTTCTTT.